This T cell receptor beta chain was profiled in a study of regulatory T cells in long-lasting Graves disease (dated by TCRdb to about 2021). The study in broad terms: Patients with newly diagnosed Graves' disease had been on antithyroid drugs for under 3 months. This study used TCR sequencing and RNA sequencing of peripheral blood to compare persistent Graves' disease patients against newly diagnosed Graves' disease patients. The study took place in China and was registered as a clinical trial. TCR sequencing covered roughly 13 persistent and 20 or so newly diagnosed Graves' disease patients, about 35 samples in total.

Beyond this particular receptor, the publication reports: Compared with newly diagnosed patients, patients with persistent Graves' disease had lower TCR Shannon entropy and fewer highly expanded clones, which suggests clonal expansion. More public clonotypes were shared among persistent patients (fewer than 3,000) than among newly diagnosed patients (966). Sequencing and analysis were restricted to the TCR beta chain. The small sample size was acknowledged by the authors as a limitation that may reduce accuracy. Persistent disease showed preferential use of TRBV28, TRBJ1-2 and TRBJ2-5, whereas newly diagnosed disease favored TRBV20-1 and TRBJ2-1. The study examined only peripheral blood because the primary lesion, thyroid tissue, could not be accessed.

Library preparation was by multiplex PCR. The instrument was an Illumina HiSeq 4000. CDR3 regions were amplified by Arm-PCR with iRepertoire HTBI primers to construct TCR beta libraries. Gel purification was performed on PCR products prior to sequencing. The source study handled its data this way. Across samples, 60 to 70 TRBV and 15 or so TRBJ segments were identified and used for gene usage analysis of CDR3 amino acid clonotypes. COPE and FqMerger were used to merge filtered high-quality paired reads into contigs. BLAST was used to align contigs to IMGT TRBV, TRBD and TRBJ reference genes, with CDR3 defined following IMGT. Any clonotype with a frequency above 0.1% was counted as a highly expanded clone. Shannon entropy served as the measure of repertoire diversity, while the Gini coefficient captured V-J evenness. A clonotype found in more than one individual was treated as public. TCRdb handled the public reads itself, with Q25 trimming in fastp and clone calling in MiXCR, and kept productive beta chains. Rows matching on CDR3 protein sequence are summarized as one entry with the most common DNA and genes. TCRdb's processing, not the study's, gives the V and J calls here. The sample data list about 500,000 distinct CDR3 sequences, and around 12% of these were observed just once. The top ten clonotypes cover about 8.3% of the sample.

This clonotype was counted ten times or more. Its antigen remains unidentified. No per-base quality is available; no much larger clone lies one base away. CDR1 and CDR2, per the germline V gene, are SGHVS and FQNEAQ. The CDR3 numbers 18 residues from cysteine through phenylalanine. Here the CDR3 DNA is all that survives: 54 bases in frame from base 1. For this chain, trimming is 3 bases at the V end and 9 bases at the J end, and the number of junction bases without a gene match is 20. What the time point label conveys for this sample: newly diagnosed GD, antithyroid drugs for less than 3 months. RNA was extracted from PBMCs in TRIzol for both TCR sequencing and RNA sequencing. Graves' disease was diagnosed according to American Thyroid Association guidelines. The patients came from an endocrinology department in Xi'an, China. Each patient gave 9 to 10 milliliters of peripheral blood, collected in an EDTA anticoagulant tube. Ficoll Paque Plus density gradient separation was used to isolate PBMCs, and no further T cell sorting was done. An Agilent 2100 Bioanalyzer and agarose gel were used to check RNA quality, and a NanoDrop 2000 was used to measure RNA concentration.

These data also featured in a second study, about T cells in Graves' hyperthyroidism and ophthalmopathy. As noted in the second study: Stable Graves' hyperthyroidism was defined as no progression to ophthalmopathy during 18 months of follow-up. Hyperthyroidism patients were newly diagnosed, had a disease duration of under 2 months, and were aged 18 to 65 years. The study excluded patients with uncontrolled infections, other autoimmune diseases, pregnancy or lactation. Diagnoses relied on clinical symptoms, serum thyroxine and TRAb, thyroid ultrasound and orbital computed tomography. A first-round RT-PCR of the TCR CDR3 used the HTBI primer set with the Qiagen OneStep RT-PCR kit. Most expanded thyroid clonotypes (frequency above 0.001) were also found in blood, which suggests that blood repertoires may mirror thyroid immune responses. A model built on a 13 V-J signature distinguished ophthalmopathy from stable hyperthyroidism, reaching 85% to 90% sensitivity and 81.08% specificity in cross-validation and 80%/75% in testing. During validation, the model predicted progression to ophthalmopathy a median of about 6.3 months ahead of onset, with almost 71% sensitivity and 72% to 80% specificity. TCR V-J signatures able to tell the groups apart were searched for in a discovery cohort of more than 90 patients, of whom roughly 42 had Graves' ophthalmopathy and about 60 had stable Graves' hyperthyroidism. Prospective prediction of ophthalmopathy was tested in an independent validation cohort consisting of about 19 hyperthyroidism patients and 15 to 17 patients who later progressed to ophthalmopathy. The 100 discovery patients were randomly split 7:3 into training and test sets. In more than 5 Graves' hyperthyroidism patients, the study also compared T-cell repertoires from thyroid tissue with T-cell repertoires from blood. After sampling, hyperthyroidism patients received methimazole starting at 30 mg daily, and ophthalmopathy patients received high-dose intravenous methylprednisolone. Libraries were constructed in a second round of multiplex PCR, after which size selection and purification were performed. Libraries were sequenced paired-end with 100 bp reads on an Illumina HiSeq2000. SOAPnuke was used to process the raw data, with reads discarded if the reads contained adapters or uncalled bases, had a mean Phred below 15, or lacked an exact constant-primer or identifier match. High-quality paired reads were merged with COPE v1.2.5, and unique nucleotide sequences were defined as clonotypes. Clonotypes were aligned to IMGT TRBV, TRBD and TRBJ reference segments using MiTCR v1.1. The analysis included only V-J combinations with a frequency above 0.0001, which together covered around 99% of the repertoires. A TCS score was defined as the ratio between F50 (clonal expansion) and ExV (chaos), using BLOSUM62-based TCRdist between CDR3 peptides within each V-J. Welch's t-statistics and random forest reduced fewer than 550 V-J features to about 12, which were used in a naive Bayes classifier (R e1071). No statistical method was used to set the sample size in advance, and investigators knew the group allocation. The paper describes TCR Vbeta CDR3 sequencing of 130 to 150 peripheral blood samples, made up of 43 ophthalmopathy patients, 70 to 75 hyperthyroidism patients and roughly 17 progressor patients.

The source material was peripheral blood mononuclear cells (PBMCs), sampled at new diagnosis, from a patient treated with antithyroid drugs. The receptor's source is a woman aged 25-40 years with Graves disease. Donor details come from another sample of the same person, matched by shared clones. The rearrangement combines TRBV7-8 with TRBJ2-7; 10 bases in the middle match TRBD1. The base sequence is TGTGCCAGCAGCTTTAGCGGGACAGGGGACTACGAGTTTTCCCGGCAGTACTTC. Translated, this is CASSFSGTGDYEFSRQYF.